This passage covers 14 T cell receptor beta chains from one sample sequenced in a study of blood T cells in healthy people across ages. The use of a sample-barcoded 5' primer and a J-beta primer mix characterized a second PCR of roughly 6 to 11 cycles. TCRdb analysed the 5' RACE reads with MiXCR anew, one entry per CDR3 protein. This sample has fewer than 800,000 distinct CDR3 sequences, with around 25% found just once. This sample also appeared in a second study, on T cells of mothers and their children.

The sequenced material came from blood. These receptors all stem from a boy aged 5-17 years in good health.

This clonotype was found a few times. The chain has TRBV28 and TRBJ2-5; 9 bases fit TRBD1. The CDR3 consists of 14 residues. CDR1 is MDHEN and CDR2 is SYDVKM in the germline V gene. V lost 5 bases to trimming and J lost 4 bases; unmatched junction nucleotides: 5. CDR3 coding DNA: TGTGCCAGCAGTCCCTACAGGGGGCCAGAGACCCAGTACTTC. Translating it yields CASSPYRGPETQYF.

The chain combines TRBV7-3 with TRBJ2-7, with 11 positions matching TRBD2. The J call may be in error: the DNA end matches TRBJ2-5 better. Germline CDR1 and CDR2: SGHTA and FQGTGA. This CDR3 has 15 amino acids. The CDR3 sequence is CASSVLAGVGETQYF. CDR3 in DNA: TGTGCCAGCAGCGTACTAGCGGGGGTAGGGGAGACCCAGTACTTC.

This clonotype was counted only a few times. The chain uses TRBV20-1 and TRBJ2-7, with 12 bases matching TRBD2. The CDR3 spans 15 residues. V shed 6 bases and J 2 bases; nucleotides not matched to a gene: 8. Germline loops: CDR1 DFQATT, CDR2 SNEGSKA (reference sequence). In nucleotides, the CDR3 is TGCAGTGCCAGGACTAGCGGGGTCCTTACCTACGAGCAGTACTTC. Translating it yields CSARTSGVLTYEQYF.

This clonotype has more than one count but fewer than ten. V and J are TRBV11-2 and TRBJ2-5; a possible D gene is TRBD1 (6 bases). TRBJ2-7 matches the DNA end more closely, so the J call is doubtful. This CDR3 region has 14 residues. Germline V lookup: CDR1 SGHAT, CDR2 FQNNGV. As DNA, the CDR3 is TGTGCCAGCAGCTTAGATACAGGGCCTAACGAGCAGTACTTC. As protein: CASSLDTGPNEQYF.

The CDR3 reads CASSFPTRATEAFF. The CDR3 bases are TGCGCCAGCAGCTTTCCGACAAGGGCCACTGAAGCTTTCTTT. This sequence joins TRBV5-1 and TRBJ1-1; no firm D call. This CDR3 contains 14 residues. Germline V CDR1 and CDR2: SGHRS, YFSETQ. The germline V and J ends were trimmed by 2 bases and 4 bases, with 12 bases remaining between them.

The CDR3 region is CSARDLFRADEQYF. In DNA form, the CDR3 reads TGCAGTGCTAGAGATTTGTTCAGGGCCGACGAGCAGTACTTC. V is TRBV20-1 and J is TRBJ2-7, with D tentatively TRBD1 (5 bases). The germline V gene encodes CDR1 DFQATT and CDR2 SNEGSKA (reference sequence). This CDR3 comprises 14 residues. The V end was cut by 0 bases, the J end by 5 bases, with 14 bases between.

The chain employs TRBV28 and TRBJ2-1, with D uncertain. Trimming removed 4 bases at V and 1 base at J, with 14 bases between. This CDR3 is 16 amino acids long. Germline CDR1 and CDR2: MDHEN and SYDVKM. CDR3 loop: CASSSPRNWSYNEQFF. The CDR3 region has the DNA TGTGCCAGCAGTTCCCCTAGGAATTGGTCCTACAATGAGCAGTTCTTC. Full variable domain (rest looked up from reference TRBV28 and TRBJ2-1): DVKVTQSSRYLVKRTGEKVFLECVQDMDHENMFWYRQDPGLGLRLIYFSYDVKMKEKGDIPEGYSVSREKKERFSLILESASTNQTSMYLCASSSPRNWSYNEQFFGPGTRLTVL.

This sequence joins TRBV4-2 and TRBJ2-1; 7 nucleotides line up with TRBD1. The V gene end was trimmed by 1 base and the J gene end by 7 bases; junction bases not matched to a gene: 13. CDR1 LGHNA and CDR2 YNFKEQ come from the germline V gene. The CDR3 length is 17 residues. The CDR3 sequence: CASSQVTGGGQANEQFF. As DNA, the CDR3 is TGTGCCAGCAGCCAAGTCACTGGGGGCGGACAGGCTAATGAGCAGTTCTTC.

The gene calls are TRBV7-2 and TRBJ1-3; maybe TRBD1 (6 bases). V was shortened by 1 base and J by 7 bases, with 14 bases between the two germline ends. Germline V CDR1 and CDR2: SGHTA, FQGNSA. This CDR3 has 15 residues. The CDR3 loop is CASSLGGQQGNTIYF. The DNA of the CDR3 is TGTGCCAGCAGCTTAGGCGGACAGCAGGGGAACACCATATATTTT.

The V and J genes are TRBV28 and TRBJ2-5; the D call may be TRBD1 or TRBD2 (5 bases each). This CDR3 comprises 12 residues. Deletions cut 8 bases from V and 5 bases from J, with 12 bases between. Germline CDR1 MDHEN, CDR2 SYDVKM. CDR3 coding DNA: TGTGCCAGCGGGGGTTCGTGGGAGACCCAGTACTTC. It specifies CASGGSWETQYF.

CDR3 sequence: CASSVGTGGRYTF. In DNA form, the CDR3 reads TGCGCCAGCAGCGTCGGGACAGGGGGCCGCTACACCTTC. The chain has TRBV5-1 and TRBJ1-2; the match to TRBD1 covers 12 bases. The V gene's germline CDR1 is SGHRS and CDR2 YFSETQ. The ends lost 4 bases at V and 9 bases at J; junction bases unmatched: 4. This CDR3 is built from 13 residues.

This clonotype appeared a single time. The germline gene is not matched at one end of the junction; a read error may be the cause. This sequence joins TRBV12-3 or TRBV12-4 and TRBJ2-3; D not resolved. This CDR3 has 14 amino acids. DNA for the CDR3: TGTGCCATCAGTCTCTATGGACGCACAGATACGCAGTATTTT. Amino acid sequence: CAISLYGRTDTQYF.

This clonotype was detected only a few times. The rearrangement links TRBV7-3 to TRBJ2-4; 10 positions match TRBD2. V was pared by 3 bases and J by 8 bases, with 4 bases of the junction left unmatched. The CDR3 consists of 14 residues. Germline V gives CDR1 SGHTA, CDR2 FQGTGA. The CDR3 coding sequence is TGTGCCAGCAGCTTTGGCCTAGCGGGAGACATTCAGTACTTC. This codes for CASSFGLAGDIQYF. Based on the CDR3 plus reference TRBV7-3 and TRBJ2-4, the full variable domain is GAGVSQTPSNKVTEKGKYVELRCDPISGHTALYWYRQSLGQGPEFLIYFQGTGAADDSGLPNDRFFAVRPEGSVSTLKIQRTERGDSAVYLCASSFGLAGDIQYFGAGTRLSVL.

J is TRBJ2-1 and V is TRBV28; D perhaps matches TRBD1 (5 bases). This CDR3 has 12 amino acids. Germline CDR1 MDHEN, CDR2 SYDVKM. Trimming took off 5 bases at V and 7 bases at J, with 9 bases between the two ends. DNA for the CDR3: TGTGCCAGCAGTCCAGGGTGGAATGAGCAGTTCTTC. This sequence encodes CASSPGWNEQFF.